This TCR beta chain derives from a study of T-cell reconstitution after alpha-beta-depleted transplantation in children. In germline, CDR1 is DFQATT, CDR2 SNEGSKA (reference sequence). This CDR3 is 16 amino acids long. J lost 0 bases, V lost 6 bases, and 5 bases had no gene match. It was with unique molecular identifiers that the TCRbeta library was prepared. MiXCR was run by TCRdb on the PCR reads, yielding one entry per CDR3 protein. The sample has 600,000 to 700,000 distinct CDR3 sequences; approximately 16% are singletons. The sequence was obtained from a human donor who donated a stem cell graft to a child with acute myeloid leukemia. The specimen was PBMCs from the stem cell graft donor, collected from the stem cell graft. The V and J genes are TRBV20-1 and TRBJ2-1; TRBD2 matches 13 bases. The CDR3 reads CSARGLAGTSYNEQFF. The CDR3 nucleotides read TGCAGTGCCCGGGGACTAGCGGGGACCTCCTACAATGAGCAGTTCTTC.